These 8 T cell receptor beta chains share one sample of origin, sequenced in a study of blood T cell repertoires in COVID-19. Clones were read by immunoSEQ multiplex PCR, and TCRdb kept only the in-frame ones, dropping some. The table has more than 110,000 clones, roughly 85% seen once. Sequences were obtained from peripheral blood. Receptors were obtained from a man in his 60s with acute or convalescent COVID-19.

CDR3 nucleotide sequence: TGTGCCAGCAGTTTAGCCAGGGTGACCTATGGCTACACCTTC. The encoded protein is CASSLARVTYGYTF. The V and J genes are TRBV28 and TRBJ1-2, with D perhaps matching TRBD1 (5 bases). Trimming shortened V by 2 bases and J by 4 bases, and 11 bases separated the two germline ends. CDR3 size: 14 residues. Per the germline V gene, CDR1 is MDHEN and CDR2 is SYDVKM.

For the CDR3, the DNA is TGTGCCAGCAGCCTCCCCGGCACAGATACGCAGTATTTT. Its translation: CASSLPGTDTQYF. V is TRBV13 and J is TRBJ2-3; D ambiguous. This CDR3 is built from 13 residues. V shed 5 bases and J shed 1 base, with 7 bases lying between them. Germline V gene sequence: CDR1 PRHDT, CDR2 FYEKMQ (reference sequence).

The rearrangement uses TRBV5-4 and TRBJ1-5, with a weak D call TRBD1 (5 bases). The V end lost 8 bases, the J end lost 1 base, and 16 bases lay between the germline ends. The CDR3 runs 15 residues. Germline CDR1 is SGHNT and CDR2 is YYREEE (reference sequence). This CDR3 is CASGARGGSNQPQHF. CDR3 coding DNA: TGTGCCAGTGGGGCGCGGGGCGGAAGCAATCAGCCCCAGCATTTT.

The CDR3 nucleotides read TGTGCCAGCAGAGGACAGGATGAAAAACTGTTTTTT. It translates to CASRGQDEKLFF. J is TRBJ1-4 and V is TRBV25-1; 7 bases align to TRBD1. Germline V gene data show CDR1 as MGHDK and CDR2 as SYGVNS. The CDR3 length is 12 residues. V shed 6 bases, J shed 6 bases, and the junction held 1 base outside the gene matches.

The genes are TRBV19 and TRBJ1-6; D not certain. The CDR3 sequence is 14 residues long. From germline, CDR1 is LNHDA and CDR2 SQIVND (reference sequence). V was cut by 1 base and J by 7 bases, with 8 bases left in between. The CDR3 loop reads CASSIGTRNSPLHF. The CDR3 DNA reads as TGTGCCAGTAGTATAGGAACCCGGAATTCACCCCTCCACTTT.

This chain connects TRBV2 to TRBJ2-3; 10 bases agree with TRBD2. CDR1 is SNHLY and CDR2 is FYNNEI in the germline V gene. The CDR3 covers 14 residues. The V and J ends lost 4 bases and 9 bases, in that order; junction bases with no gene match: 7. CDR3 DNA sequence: TGTGCCAGCAGTGGGGCTAGCGGGAGCCTGACGCAGTATTTT. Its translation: CASSGASGSLTQYF.

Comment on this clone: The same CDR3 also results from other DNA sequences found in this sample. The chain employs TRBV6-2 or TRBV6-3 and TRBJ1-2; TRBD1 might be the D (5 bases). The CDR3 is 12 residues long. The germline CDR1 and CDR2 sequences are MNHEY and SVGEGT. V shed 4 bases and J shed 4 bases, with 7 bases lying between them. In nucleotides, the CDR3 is TGTGCCAGCAGTTTTGACAGCTATGGCTACACCTTC. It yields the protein CASSFDSYGYTF.

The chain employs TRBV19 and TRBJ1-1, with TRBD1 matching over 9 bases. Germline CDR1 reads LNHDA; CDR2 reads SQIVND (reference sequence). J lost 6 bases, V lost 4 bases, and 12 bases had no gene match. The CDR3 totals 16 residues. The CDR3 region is CASSTIYRGRRAEAFF. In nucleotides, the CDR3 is TGTGCCAGTAGTACGATATACAGGGGGCGCAGAGCTGAAGCTTTCTTT. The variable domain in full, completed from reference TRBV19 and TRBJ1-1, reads DGGITQSPKYLFRKEGQNVTLSCEQNLNHDAMYWYRQDPGQGLRLIYYSQIVNDFQKGDIAEGYSVSREKKESFPLTVTSAQKNPTAFYLCASSTIYRGRRAEAFFGQGTRLTVV.